The source of this T cell receptor (beta chain) is a study of blood T cell repertoires in COVID-19. Measured with immunoSEQ multiplex PCR; TCRdb has only the in-frame clones, and not every one. The sample carries 210,000 or so clones, about 90% recorded once. This CDR3 is built from 14 residues. With 5 bases removed from V and 0 bases from J, the gap between germline ends came to 10 bases. Germline loops: CDR1 ENHRY, CDR2 SYGVKD. J is TRBJ1-1 and V is TRBV10-3; possible D gene TRBD1, 6 bases. The clonotype was recovered from a woman aged 50 to 60 with acute or convalescent COVID-19. The material sequenced was peripheral blood. CDR3 DNA: TGTGCCATCAGTAGGACAGATTTGAACACTGAAGCTTTCTTT. Protein: CAISRTDLNTEAFF.